The TCR beta chain described here comes from a study of identical twins. Findings and limits, study-wide: Models underestimated TCR alpha sharing (out-of-frame) in monozygotic twins. Twin pairs had excess sharing that was weaker in beta out-of-frame sequences.

The authors used template switching to add a universal primer site and gave cDNA unique molecular identifiers. TCRdb re-analysed the 5' RACE reads in MiXCR, keeping a single row per CDR3 protein. Counted here are more than 650,000 distinct CDR3 sequences, 6% to 6.5% occurring once; the ten biggest clones make up under 2%. All of the donors were Caucasians in good health. This clonotype has more than one count but fewer than ten. Its antigen is not known. CDR3 length: 16 amino acids. V was shortened by 0 bases and J by 0 bases, with 9 bases between the two germline ends. The source material was naive T cells sorted from blood. This TCR was sampled from a man aged 18 to 29 in good health. J is TRBJ1-3 and V is TRBV12-3 or TRBV12-4; D is unresolved. For the CDR3, the DNA is TGTGCCAGCAGTTTAGCGTTGCTGAGCTCTGGAAACACCATATATTTT. It is translated as CASSLALLSSGNTIYF.